This T cell receptor beta chain was documented in a study of cytomegalovirus exposure and HLA in healthy donors. Study results and limitations: Reports state that TCR beta sequences accurately predicted most subjects' HLA-A and HLA-B alleles. On later analysis, the bulk of CMV-associated TCR beta chains appeared to be HLA-restricted.

Germline V CDR1 and CDR2: KGHSH, LQKENI. This CDR3 contains 17 residues. V lost 0 bases and J 9 bases, leaving 18 bases between the germline ends. The PCR contained 60 Vbeta and 13 Jbeta primers. Sequenced by immunoSEQ multiplex PCR; TCRdb stores in-frame clones only, minus some. The repertoire has some 150,000 clones, roughly 80% of them found once; the top ten carry 5.1%. There are a few counts of this clone. Its antigen is undetermined. The TCR was taken from a male donor in good health and CMV-seronegative. The sequencing sample was made of PBMCs. The gene calls are TRBV18 and TRBJ1-6, with a tentative D call TRBD1 (5 bases). The CDR3 protein is CASSPPNPPGLGSPLHF. CDR3 sequence (DNA): TGTGCCAGCTCACCACCGAATCCCCCAGGGCTCGGTTCACCCCTCCACTTT.